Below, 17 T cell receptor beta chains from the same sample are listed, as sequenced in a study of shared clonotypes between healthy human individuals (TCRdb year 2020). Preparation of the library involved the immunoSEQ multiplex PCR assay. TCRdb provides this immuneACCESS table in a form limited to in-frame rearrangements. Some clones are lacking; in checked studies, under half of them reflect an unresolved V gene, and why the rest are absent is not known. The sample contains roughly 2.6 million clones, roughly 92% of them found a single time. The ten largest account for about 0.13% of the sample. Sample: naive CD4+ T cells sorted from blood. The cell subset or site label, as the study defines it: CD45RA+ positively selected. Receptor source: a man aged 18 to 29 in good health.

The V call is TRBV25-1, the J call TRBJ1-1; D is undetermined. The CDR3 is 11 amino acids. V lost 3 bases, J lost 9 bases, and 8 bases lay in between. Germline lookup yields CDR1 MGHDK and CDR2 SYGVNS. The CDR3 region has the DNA TGTGCCAGCAGTGAGGTTGGAAAAGCTTTCTTT. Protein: CASSEVGKAFF.

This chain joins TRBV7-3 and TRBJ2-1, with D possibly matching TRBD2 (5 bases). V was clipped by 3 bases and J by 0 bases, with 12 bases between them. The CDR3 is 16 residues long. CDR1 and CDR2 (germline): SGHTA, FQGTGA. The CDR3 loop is CASSLSSGNSYNEQFF. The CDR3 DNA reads TGTGCCAGCAGCTTGTCCTCGGGGAACTCCTACAATGAGCAGTTCTTC.

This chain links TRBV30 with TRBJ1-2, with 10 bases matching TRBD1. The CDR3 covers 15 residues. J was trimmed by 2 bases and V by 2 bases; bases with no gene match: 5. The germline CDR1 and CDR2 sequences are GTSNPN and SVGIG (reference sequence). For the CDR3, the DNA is TGTGCCTGGAGTTATGGACAGGGGGGAAACTATGGCTACACCTTC. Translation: CAWSYGQGGNYGYTF. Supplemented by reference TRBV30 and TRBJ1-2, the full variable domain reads SQTIHQWPATLVQPVGSPLSLECTVEGTSNPNLYWYRQAAGRGLQLLFYSVGIGQISSEVPQNLSASRPQDRQFILSSKKLLLSDSGFYLCAWSYGQGGNYGYTFGSGTRLTVV.

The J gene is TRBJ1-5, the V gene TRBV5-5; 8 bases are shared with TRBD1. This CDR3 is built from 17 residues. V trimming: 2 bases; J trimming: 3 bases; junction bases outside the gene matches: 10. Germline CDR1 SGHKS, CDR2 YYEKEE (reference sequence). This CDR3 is CASSFDPGQVLNQPQHF. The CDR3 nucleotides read TGTGCCAGCAGCTTTGACCCGGGACAGGTACTCAATCAGCCCCAGCATTTT.

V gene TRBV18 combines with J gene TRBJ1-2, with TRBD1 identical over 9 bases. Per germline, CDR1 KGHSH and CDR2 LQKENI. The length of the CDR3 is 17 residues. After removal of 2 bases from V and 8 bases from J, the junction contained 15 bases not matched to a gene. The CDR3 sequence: CASSPNRWGTGSLGYTF. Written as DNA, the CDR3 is TGTGCCAGCTCACCAAACCGATGGGGGACAGGGTCGTTGGGCTACACCTTC.

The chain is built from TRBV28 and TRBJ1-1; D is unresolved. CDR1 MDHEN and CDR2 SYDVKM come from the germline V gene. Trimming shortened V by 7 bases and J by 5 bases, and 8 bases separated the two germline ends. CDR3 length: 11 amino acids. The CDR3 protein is CASNRWTEAFF. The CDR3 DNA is TGTGCCAGCAATAGGTGGACTGAAGCTTTCTTT. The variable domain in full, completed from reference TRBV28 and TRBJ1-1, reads DVKVTQSSRYLVKRTGEKVFLECVQDMDHENMFWYRQDPGLGLRLIYFSYDVKMKEKGDIPEGYSVSREKKERFSLILESASTNQTSMYLCASNRWTEAFFGQGTRLTVV.

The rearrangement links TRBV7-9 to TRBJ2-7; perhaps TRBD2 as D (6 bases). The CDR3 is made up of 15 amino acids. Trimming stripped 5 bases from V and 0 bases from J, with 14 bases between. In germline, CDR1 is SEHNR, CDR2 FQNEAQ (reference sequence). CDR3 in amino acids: CASSPLLADSYEQYF. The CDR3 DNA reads TGTGCCAGCAGCCCGTTATTAGCGGACTCCTACGAGCAGTACTTC. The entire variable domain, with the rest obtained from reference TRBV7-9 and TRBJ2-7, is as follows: DTGVSQNPRHKITKRGQNVTFRCDPISEHNRLYWYRQTLGQGPEFLTYFQNEAQLEKSRLLSDRFSAERPKGSFSTLEIQRTEQGDSAMYLCASSPLLADSYEQYFGPGTRLTVT.

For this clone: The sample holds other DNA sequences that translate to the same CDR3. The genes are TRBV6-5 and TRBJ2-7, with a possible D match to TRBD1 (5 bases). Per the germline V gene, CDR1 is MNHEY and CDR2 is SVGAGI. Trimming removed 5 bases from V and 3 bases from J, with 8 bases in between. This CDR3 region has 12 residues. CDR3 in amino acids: CASSRGGYEQYF. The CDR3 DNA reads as TGTGCCAGCAGTAGGGGCGGCTACGAGCAGTACTTC.

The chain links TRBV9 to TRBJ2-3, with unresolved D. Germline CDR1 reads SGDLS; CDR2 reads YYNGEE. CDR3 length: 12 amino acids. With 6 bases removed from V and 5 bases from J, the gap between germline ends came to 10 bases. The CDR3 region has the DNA TGTGCCAGCACCAGAGCAGAAGATACGCAGTATTTT. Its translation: CASTRAEDTQYF. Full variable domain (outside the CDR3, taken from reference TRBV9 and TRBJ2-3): DSGVTQTPKHLITATGQRVTLRCSPRSGDLSVYWYQQSLDQGLQFLIQYYNGEERAKGNILERFSAQQFPDLHSELNLSSLELGDSALYFCASTRAEDTQYFGPGTRLTVL.

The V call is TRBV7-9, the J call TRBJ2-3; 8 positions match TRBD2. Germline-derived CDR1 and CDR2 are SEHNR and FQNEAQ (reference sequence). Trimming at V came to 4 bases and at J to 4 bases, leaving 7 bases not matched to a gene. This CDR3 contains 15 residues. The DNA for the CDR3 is TGTGCCAGCAGCTACTACCGGGAGGGCCCAGATACGCAGTATTTT. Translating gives CASSYYREGPDTQYF.

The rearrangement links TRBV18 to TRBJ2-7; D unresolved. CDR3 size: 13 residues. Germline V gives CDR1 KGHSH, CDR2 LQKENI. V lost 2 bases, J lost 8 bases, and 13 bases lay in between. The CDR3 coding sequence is TGTGCCAGCTCACCATTGGCATCTTACAAGCAGTACTTC. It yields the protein CASSPLASYKQYF. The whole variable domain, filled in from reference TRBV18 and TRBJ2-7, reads NAGVMQNPRHLVRRRGQEARLRCSPMKGHSHVYWYRQLPEEGLKFMVYLQKENIIDESGMPKERFSAEFPKEGPSILRIQQVVRGDSAAYFCASSPLASYKQYFGPGTRLTVT.

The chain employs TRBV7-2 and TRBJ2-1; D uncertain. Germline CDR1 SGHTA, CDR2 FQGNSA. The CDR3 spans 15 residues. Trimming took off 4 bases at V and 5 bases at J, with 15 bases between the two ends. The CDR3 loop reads CASSSLPAVHNEQFF. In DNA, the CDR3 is TGTGCCAGCAGCTCGCTTCCTGCGGTCCACAATGAGCAGTTCTTC. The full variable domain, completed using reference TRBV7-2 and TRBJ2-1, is GAGVSQSPSNKVTEKGKDVELRCDPISGHTALYWYRQSLGQGLEFLIYFQGNSAPDKSGLPSDRFSAERTGGSVSTLTIQRTQQEDSAVYLCASSSLPAVHNEQFFGPGTRLTVL.

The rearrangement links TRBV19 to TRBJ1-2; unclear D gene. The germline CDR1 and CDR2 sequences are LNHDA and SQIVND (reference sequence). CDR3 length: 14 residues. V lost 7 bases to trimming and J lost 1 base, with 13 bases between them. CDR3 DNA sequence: TGTGCCAGTACCCCCTCGGGGTTTAACTATGGCTACACCTTC. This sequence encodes CASTPSGFNYGYTF.

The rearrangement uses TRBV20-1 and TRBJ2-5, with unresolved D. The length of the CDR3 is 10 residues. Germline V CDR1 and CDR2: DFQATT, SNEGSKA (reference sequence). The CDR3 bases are TGCAGCCTCGAGCTGGCGACAAGGTACTTC. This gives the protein CSLELATRYF.

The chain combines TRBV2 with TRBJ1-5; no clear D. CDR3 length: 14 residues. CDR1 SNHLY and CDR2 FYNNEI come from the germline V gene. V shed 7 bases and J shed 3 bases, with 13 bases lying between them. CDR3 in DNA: TGTGCCAGCATGAGGGCCGGAAACAATCAGCCCCAGCATTTT. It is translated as CASMRAGNNQPQHF. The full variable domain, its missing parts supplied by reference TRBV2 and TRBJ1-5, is EPEVTQTPSHQVTQMGQEVILRCVPISNHLYFYWYRQILGQKVEFLVSFYNNEISEKSEIFDDQFSVERPDGSNFTLKIRSTKLEDSAMYFCASMRAGNNQPQHFGDGTRLSIL.

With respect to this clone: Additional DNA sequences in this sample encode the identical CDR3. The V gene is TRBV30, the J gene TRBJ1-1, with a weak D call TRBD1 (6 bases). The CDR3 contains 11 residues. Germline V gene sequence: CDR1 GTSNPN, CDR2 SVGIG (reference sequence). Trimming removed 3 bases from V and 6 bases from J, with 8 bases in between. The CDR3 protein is CAWSRTAEAFF. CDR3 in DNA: TGTGCCTGGAGCCGGACAGCTGAAGCTTTCTTT.

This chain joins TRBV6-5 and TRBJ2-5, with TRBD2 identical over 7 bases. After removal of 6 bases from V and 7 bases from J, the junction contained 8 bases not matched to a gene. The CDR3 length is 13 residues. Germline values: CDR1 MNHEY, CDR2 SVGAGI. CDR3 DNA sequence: TGTGCCAGCAGCCGGGACTACCAGTCGACCCAGTACTTC. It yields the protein CASSRDYQSTQYF.